This T cell receptor beta chain derives from a study of T cells in Graves' hyperthyroidism and ophthalmopathy. Regarding the study as a whole: Ophthalmopathy could be told apart from stable hyperthyroidism with a 13 V-J model.

Amplification targeted TCR beta CDR3 regions from RNA transcripts. HTBI primers were employed in a first-round RT-PCR of the TCR CDR3. TCRdb re-analysed the multiplex PCR reads in MiXCR, keeping a single row per CDR3 protein. The sample lists 89,000 or so distinct CDR3 sequences; around 37% were seen once. This clonotype was seen many times. No antigen is known for it. The sample comprised peripheral blood or thyroid tissue (not recorded which). This receptor was taken from a woman in her twenties or thirties with Graves' hyperthyroidism.

In nucleotides, the CDR3 is TGTGCCAGCAGTTCTGTGGGGTTAACTGAAGCTTTCTTT. Translated: CASSSVGLTEAFF. The gene calls are TRBV6-6 and TRBJ1-1; no clear D. Germline CDR1 MNHNY, CDR2 SVGAGI (reference sequence). The CDR3 is 13 amino acids. Trimming removed 4 bases at V and 5 bases at J, with 11 bases between.